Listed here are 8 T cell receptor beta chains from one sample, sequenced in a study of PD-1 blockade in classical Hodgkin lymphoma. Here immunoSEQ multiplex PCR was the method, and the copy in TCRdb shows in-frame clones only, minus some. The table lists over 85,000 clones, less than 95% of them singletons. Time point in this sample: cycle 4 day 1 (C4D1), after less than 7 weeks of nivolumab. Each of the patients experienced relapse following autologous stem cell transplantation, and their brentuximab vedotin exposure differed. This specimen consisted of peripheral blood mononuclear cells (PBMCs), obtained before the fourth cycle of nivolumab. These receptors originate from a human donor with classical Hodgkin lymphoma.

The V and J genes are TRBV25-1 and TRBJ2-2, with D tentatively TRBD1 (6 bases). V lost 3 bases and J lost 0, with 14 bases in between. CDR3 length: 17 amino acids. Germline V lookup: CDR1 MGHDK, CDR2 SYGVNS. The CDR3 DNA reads TGTGCCAGCAGTGAGAGGGGATACAGGGCGAACACCGGGGAGCTGTTTTTT. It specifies CASSERGYRANTGELFF.

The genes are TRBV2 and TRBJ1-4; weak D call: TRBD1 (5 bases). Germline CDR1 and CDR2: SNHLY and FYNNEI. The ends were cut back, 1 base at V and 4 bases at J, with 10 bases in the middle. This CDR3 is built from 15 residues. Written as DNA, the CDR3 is TGTGCCAGCAGTGAAGAGGGAGGGGTTAATGAAAAACTGTTTTTT. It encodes CASSEEGGVNEKLFF.

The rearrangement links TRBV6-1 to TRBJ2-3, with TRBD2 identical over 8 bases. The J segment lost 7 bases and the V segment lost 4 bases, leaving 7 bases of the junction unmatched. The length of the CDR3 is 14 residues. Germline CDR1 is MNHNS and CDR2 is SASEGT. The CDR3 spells CASSAGTRGYTQYF. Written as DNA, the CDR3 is TGTGCCAGCAGTGCCGGGACTAGGGGGTATACGCAGTATTTT.

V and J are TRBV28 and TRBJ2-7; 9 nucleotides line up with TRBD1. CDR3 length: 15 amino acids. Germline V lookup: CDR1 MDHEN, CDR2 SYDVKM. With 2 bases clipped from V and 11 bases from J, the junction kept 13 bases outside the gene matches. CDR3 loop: CASSLPGQGSRWKYF. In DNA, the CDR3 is TGTGCCAGCAGTTTACCCGGACAGGGGAGTCGGTGGAAGTACTTC.

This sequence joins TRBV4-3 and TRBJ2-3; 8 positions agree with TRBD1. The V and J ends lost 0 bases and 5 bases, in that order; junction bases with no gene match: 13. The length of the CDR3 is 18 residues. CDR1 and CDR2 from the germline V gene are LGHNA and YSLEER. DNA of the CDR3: TGCGCCAGCAGCCAAGATCTCCAGACAGGGGCGGTAATAGATACGCAGTATTTT. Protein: CASSQDLQTGAVIDTQYF.

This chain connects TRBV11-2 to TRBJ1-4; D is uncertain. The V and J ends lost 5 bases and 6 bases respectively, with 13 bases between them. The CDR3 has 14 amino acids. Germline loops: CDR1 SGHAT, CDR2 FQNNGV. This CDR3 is CASSRPKGDEKLFF. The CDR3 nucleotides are TGTGCCAGCAGCCGCCCGAAAGGTGATGAAAAACTGTTTTTT.

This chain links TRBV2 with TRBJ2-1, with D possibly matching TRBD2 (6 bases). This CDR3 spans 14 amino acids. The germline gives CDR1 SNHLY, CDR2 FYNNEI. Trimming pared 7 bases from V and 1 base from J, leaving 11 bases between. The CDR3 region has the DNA TGTGCCAGCATCGGGACTTTGTCCTACAATGAGCAGTTCTTC. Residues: CASIGTLSYNEQFF.

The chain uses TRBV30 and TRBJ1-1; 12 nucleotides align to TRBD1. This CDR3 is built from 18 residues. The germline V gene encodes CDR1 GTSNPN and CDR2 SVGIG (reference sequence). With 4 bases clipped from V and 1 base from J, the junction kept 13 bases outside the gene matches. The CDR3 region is CAWTWDRGRVGRNTEAFF. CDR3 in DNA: TGTGCCTGGACATGGGACAGGGGGCGCGTGGGGCGGAACACTGAAGCTTTCTTT. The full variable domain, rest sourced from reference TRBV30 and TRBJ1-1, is SQTIHQWPATLVQPVGSPLSLECTVEGTSNPNLYWYRQAAGRGLQLLFYSVGIGQISSEVPQNLSASRPQDRQFILSSKKLLLSDSGFYLCAWTWDRGRVGRNTEAFFGQGTRLTVV.